The 25 T cell receptor beta chains given below trace back to one sample, sequenced in a study of neurological immune-mediated disorders. TCRdb ran MiXCR on the 5' RACE reads and lists one entry per CDR3 protein. The sample carries 35,000 to 50,000 distinct CDR3 sequences, 2.5% recorded once. Sequenced sample: PBMCs. The receptors shown here come from a middle-aged man with multiple sclerosis.

There are many counts of this clonotype. The chain links TRBV7-9 to TRBJ2-5, with 9 nucleotides matching TRBD2. The junction had 6 bases not matched to a gene; V was cut back by 4 bases and J by 0 bases. CDR1 SEHNR and CDR2 FQNEAQ come from the germline V gene (reference sequence). The CDR3 is made up of 16 amino acids. CDR3 in DNA: TGTGCCAGCAGCTCCCGGGTAGCGGGGGACCAAGAGACCCAGTACTTC. The encoded protein is CASSSRVAGDQETQYF.

This clonotype showed up many times. The chain couples TRBV2 to TRBJ2-3; weak D call: TRBD1 (5 bases). V was cut by 4 bases and J by 1 base, with 9 bases left in between. The CDR3 is made up of 14 amino acids. Germline CDR1 is SNHLY and CDR2 is FYNNEI. This CDR3 reads CASSGLGRTDTQYF. The CDR3 DNA is TGTGCCAGCAGTGGTCTGGGGCGCACAGATACGCAGTATTTT.

This clonotype was detected ten times or more. The CDR3 DNA is TGTGCCAGCAGCTTAGTTGCGGACTCCTACAATGAGCAGTTCTTC. Amino acids: CASSLVADSYNEQFF. The chain combines TRBV7-9 with TRBJ2-1; D is undetermined. This CDR3 spans 15 amino acids. The germline CDR1 and CDR2 sequences are SEHNR and FQNEAQ (reference sequence). Trimming left V 1 base short and J 0 bases short, with 7 bases between. Using reference TRBV7-9 and TRBJ2-1 for the parts outside the CDR3, the full variable domain is DTGVSQNPRHKITKRGQNVTFRCDPISEHNRLYWYRQTLGQGPEFLTYFQNEAQLEKSRLLSDRFSAERPKGSFSTLEIQRTEQGDSAMYLCASSLVADSYNEQFFGPGTRLTVL.

This clonotype has at least ten counts. The chain has TRBV6-5 and TRBJ2-2, with D maybe TRBD1 (5 bases). CDR1 is MNHEY and CDR2 is SVGAGI in the germline V gene. Trimming cost V 2 bases and J 6 bases, with 10 bases left between them. There are 14 residues in the CDR3. The CDR3 sequence: CASSYRGVPGELFF. CDR3 in DNA: TGTGCCAGCAGTTACAGGGGCGTGCCCGGGGAGCTGTTTTTT.

There are many counts of this clonotype. The rearrangement uses TRBV20-1 and TRBJ1-5; D possibly corresponds to TRBD1 (6 bases). CDR1 is DFQATT, CDR2 SNEGSKA, per germline (reference sequence). The CDR3 is 15 amino acids. Trimming removed 1 base from V and 3 bases from J, with 13 bases in between. The CDR3 coding sequence is TGCAGTGCTAGAGTTTCGGGGGCGGACAATCAGCCCCAGCATTTT. Protein product: CSARVSGADNQPQHF.

This clonotype was recorded at least ten times. The chain links TRBV20-1 to TRBJ1-1; 8 bases align to TRBD1. J was trimmed by 6 bases and V by 2 bases; bases with no gene match: 2. The CDR3 runs to 12 residues. CDR1 DFQATT and CDR2 SNEGSKA come from the germline V gene (reference sequence). The CDR3, as DNA: TGCAGTGCTAGACAGGGGGCTTCTGAAGCTTTCTTT. It encodes CSARQGASEAFF.

This clonotype was picked up many times. A much larger clone differs by one base, so this may be a read error. The CDR3 DNA reads TGCAGCGTGACCATTAGGGTAACAGCGGCTGAAGCTTTCTTT. It encodes CSVTIRVTAAEAFF. J is TRBJ1-1 and V is TRBV29-1; D is ambiguous. The CDR3 has 14 amino acids. The germline V and J ends were trimmed by 6 bases and 6 bases, with 20 bases remaining between them. Germline values: CDR1 SQVTM, CDR2 ANQGSEA.

This clonotype has a count of ten or more. The chain has TRBV6-2 or TRBV6-3 and TRBJ2-7, with 8 bases lining up with TRBD1. Germline lookup yields CDR1 MNHEY and CDR2 SVGEGT. The CDR3 extends over 13 amino acids. J gave up 10 bases and V 3 bases, and 8 bases lay outside the gene matches. The CDR3: CASSYNRDRIQYF. The CDR3 nucleotides read TGTGCCAGCAGTTATAACCGGGACAGGATCCAGTACTTC.

This clonotype is labeled medium-sized (0.01 to 0.1%). The chain links TRBV6-6 to TRBJ2-2, with D unclear. V lost 11 bases to trimming and J lost 3 bases, with 16 bases between them. Germline CDR1 MNHNY, CDR2 SVGAGI (reference sequence). The CDR3 contains 14 residues. CDR3 in amino acids: CASLAQLHTGELFF. For the CDR3, the DNA is TGTGCCTCTCTGGCACAGCTTCACACCGGGGAGCTGTTTTTT.

This clonotype has more than one count but fewer than ten. The V and J genes are TRBV5-1 and TRBJ2-7; 7 bases agree with TRBD1. V lost 1 base, J lost 5 bases, and 6 bases stayed unmatched. Germline loops: CDR1 SGHRS, CDR2 YFSETQ. The CDR3 is made up of 14 amino acids. CDR3 sequence (DNA): TGCGCCAGCAGCTTGAGACAGGGAGTCGACGAGCAGTACTTC. It translates to CASSLRQGVDEQYF. Looking up the rest from reference TRBV5-1 and TRBJ2-7 gives the full variable domain: KAGVTQTPRYLIKTRGQQVTLSCSPISGHRSVSWYQQTPGQGLQFLFEYFSETQRNKGNFPGRFSGRQFSNSRSEMNVSTLELGDSALYLCASSLRQGVDEQYFGPGTRLTVT.

J is TRBJ1-1 and V is TRBV5-6; maybe TRBD1 (5 bases). Germline V gene sequence: CDR1 SGHDT, CDR2 YYEEEE. CDR3 length: 13 residues. Trimming left V 0 bases short and J 4 bases short, with 7 bases between. CDR3: CASSLAGPTEAFF. CDR3 coding DNA: TGTGCCAGCAGCTTGGCAGGGCCCACTGAAGCTTTCTTT.

This clonotype was recorded at least ten times. This sequence joins TRBV27 and TRBJ2-5; D not resolved. The V end lost 6 bases, the J end lost 1 base, and 6 bases lay between the germline ends. Germline V gene lookup returns CDR1 MNHEY and CDR2 SMNVEV (reference sequence). The CDR3 covers 12 residues. DNA of the CDR3: TGTGCCAGCAGATCCTCCCAAGAGACCCAGTACTTC. Its translation is CASRSSQETQYF.

This clonotype was detected many times. The chain recombines TRBV20-1 with TRBJ1-2, with 10 nucleotides matching TRBD1. V trimming: 2 bases; J trimming: 2 bases; junction bases outside the gene matches: 2. The germline V gene encodes CDR1 DFQATT and CDR2 SNEGSKA (reference sequence). This CDR3 region has 14 residues. This CDR3 is CSARSGQGNYGYTF. CDR3 bases: TGCAGTGCTAGATCGGGACAGGGGAACTATGGCTACACCTTC.

This clonotype has more than one count but fewer than ten. The chain is built from TRBV19 and TRBJ2-2; a possible D gene is TRBD1 (6 bases). The ends were cut back, 11 bases at V and 4 bases at J, with 17 bases in the middle. Germline lookup yields CDR1 LNHDA and CDR2 SQIVND (reference sequence). CDR3 length: 14 amino acids. The CDR3 DNA reads TGTGCCGCCGGTGGCAGGGGAGCCACCGGGGAGCTGTTTTTT. This gives the protein CAAGGRGATGELFF.

Many counts were recorded for this clonotype. The junction departs from germline at one end; a sequencing error may be responsible. V is TRBV5-1 and J is TRBJ1-5; D may be TRBD1 (5 bases). The CDR3 length is 15 residues. The germline CDR1 and CDR2 sequences are SGHRS and YFSETQ. This chain's CDR3 is CASSLVPGTPQPQNF. The CDR3 DNA reads TGCGCCAGCAGCTTGGTGCCAGGGACCCCTCAGCCCCAGAATTTT. The full variable domain, with the rest looked up from reference TRBV5-1 and TRBJ1-5, is KAGVTQTPRYLIKTRGQQVTLSCSPISGHRSVSWYQQTPGQGLQFLFEYFSETQRNKGNFPGRFSGRQFSNSRSEMNVSTLELGDSALYLCASSLVPGTPQPQNFGDGTRLSIL.

This clonotype was detected ten times or more. The chain couples TRBV5-6 to TRBJ1-1, with a possible D match to TRBD1 (6 bases). The CDR3 spans 15 residues. Germline assignment: CDR1 SGHDT and CDR2 YYEEEE. V shed 6 bases and J shed 2 bases, with 17 bases lying between them. Here the CDR3 reads CASIRGAVRNTEAFF. The CDR3 DNA reads TGTGCCAGCATTAGGGGGGCTGTCCGTAACACTGAAGCTTTCTTT. The whole variable domain, remainder taken from reference TRBV5-6 and TRBJ1-1, is DAGVTQSPTHLIKTRGQQVTLRCSPKSGHDTVSWYQQALGQGPQFIFQYYEEEERQRGNFPDRFSGHQFPNYSSELNVNALLLGDSALYLCASIRGAVRNTEAFFGQGTRLTVV.

This clonotype was counted ten times or more. CDR3 nucleotide sequence: TGCAGCGCAGACTCGGGAGAGACCCAGTACTTC. Its protein product is CSADSGETQYF. This chain connects TRBV29-1 to TRBJ2-5, with no clear D. Trimming took 7 bases from V and 4 from J, leaving 10 bases between them. Germline CDR1 SQVTM, CDR2 ANQGSEA. The CDR3 is made up of 11 amino acids.

This clonotype was counted ten times or more. The chain has TRBV18 and TRBJ2-2, with D uncertain. CDR1 is KGHSH, CDR2 LQKENI, per germline. The CDR3 length is 16 residues. Trimming took 1 base from V and 0 from J, leaving 9 bases between them. The CDR3 nucleotides read TGTGCCAGCTCACCACGAGGTGCGGCGAACACCGGGGAGCTGTTTTTT. Translated, it gives CASSPRGAANTGELFF.

This clonotype was recorded many times. The rearrangement uses TRBV6-2 or TRBV6-3 and TRBJ2-5; a weak D match, TRBD1 (6 bases). The CDR3 extends over 17 amino acids. V was cut by 7 bases and J by 6 bases, with 27 bases left in between. Germline loops: CDR1 MNHEY, CDR2 SVGEGT. The CDR3 DNA reads as TGTGCCAGCAAAATAGGGGGAAACTACGGGTCGGGTAAGACCCAGTACTTC. Its translation: CASKIGGNYGSGKTQYF.

About this clonotype: The conserved closing phenylalanine or tryptophan is absent in this CDR3, likely reflecting a read error. V is TRBV7-9 and J is TRBJ2-7; maybe TRBD1 (5 bases). Looked up from germline, CDR1 is SEHNR and CDR2 is FQNEAQ (reference sequence). The CDR3 sequence is 11 residues long. Trimming removed 8 bases from V and 3 bases from J, with 8 bases in between. The CDR3 sequence is CASGAGYEQYN. The DNA of the CDR3 is TGTGCCAGCGGGGCCGGCTACGAGCAGTACAAC.

This clonotype was seen repeatedly, ten times or more. This sequence joins TRBV11-2 and TRBJ2-7, with D perhaps matching TRBD1 (6 bases). The germline CDR1 and CDR2 sequences are SGHAT and FQNNGV. The ends were cut back, 6 bases at V and 0 bases at J, with 9 bases in the middle. CDR3 size: 13 residues. The CDR3 is CASSRGSSYEQYF. The CDR3 DNA is TGTGCCAGCAGTAGGGGGAGCTCCTACGAGCAGTACTTC.

In its sample, this clonotype was seen many times. The J gene is TRBJ2-7, the V gene TRBV7-3; 12 positions agree with TRBD2. J lost 0 bases, V lost 5 bases, and 2 bases had no gene match. Germline V gives CDR1 SGHTA, CDR2 FQGTGA. The CDR3 runs 15 residues. This chain's CDR3 is CASSPTSGGSYEQYF. The CDR3 nucleotides are TGTGCCAGCAGCCCGACTAGCGGGGGCTCCTACGAGCAGTACTTC.

This clonotype was detected many times. V usage is TRBV5-5 and J usage is TRBJ1-1; 10 bases match TRBD1. The CDR3 totals 17 residues. V dropped 4 bases and J dropped 1; count of bases not matched to a gene: 10. Germline CDR1 SGHKS, CDR2 YYEKEE (reference sequence). CDR3 protein: CASSPTGGQLGNTEAFF. As DNA, the CDR3 is TGTGCCAGCAGCCCGACAGGGGGCCAGTTGGGGAACACTGAAGCTTTCTTT.

This clonotype was picked up many times. The chain has TRBV7-2 and TRBJ2-2; D perhaps matches TRBD2 (6 bases). This CDR3 is built from 15 residues. V lost 7 bases, J lost 4 bases, and 16 bases lay in between. Germline assignment: CDR1 SGHTA and CDR2 FQGNSA. CDR3 amino acids: CASILGLGGTGELFF. CDR3 sequence (DNA): TGTGCCAGCATCCTGGGACTGGGTGGCACCGGGGAGCTGTTTTTT.

This clonotype was seen at least ten times. The chain uses TRBV5-8 and TRBJ1-4, with TRBD1 identical over 7 bases. Losses at the gene ends were 3 bases for V and 14 bases for J; bases not matched to a gene: 4. This CDR3 comprises 11 residues. Germline loops: CDR1 SGHTS, CDR2 YDEGEE. CDR3 residues: CASSSTGLLFF. CDR3 DNA sequence: TGTGCCAGCAGCTCGACAGGGTTGCTGTTTTTT.